Reported below is one T cell receptor (beta chain). Its antigen is unknown. PCR was performed using 60 Vbeta and 13 Jbeta primers. The protocol was immunoSEQ multiplex PCR, while the TCRdb copy is restricted to in-frame clones and leaves out a portion. The table for this sample gives roughly 41,000 clones. The sample originates from a study of cytomegalovirus exposure and HLA in healthy donors. Findings of the study overall: 87-base-pair reads could not separate some V segments, including TRBV6-2 and TRBV6-3. High sensitivity and specificity were reportedly achieved when the classifier diagnosed cytomegalovirus status.

This CDR3 comprises 15 residues. Germline V CDR1 and CDR2: SEHNR, FQNEAQ (reference sequence). The V and J ends lost 5 bases and 5 bases, in that order; junction bases with no gene match: 5. Sequenced material: PBMCs. The chain recombines TRBV7-9 with TRBJ2-1; 11 bases align to TRBD1. The TCR sequence derives from a woman between 40 and 55 years old in good health and CMV-seronegative. CDR3 DNA: TGTGCCAGCAGCCAGGGACAGGGGGATAACAATGAGCAGTTCTTC. The encoded protein is CASSQGQGDNNEQFF. Full variable domain (outside the CDR3, taken from reference TRBV7-9 and TRBJ2-1): DTGVSQNPRHKITKRGQNVTFRCDPISEHNRLYWYRQTLGQGPEFLTYFQNEAQLEKSRLLSDRFSAERPKGSFSTLEIQRTEQGDSAMYLCASSQGQGDNNEQFFGPGTRLTVL.